This T cell receptor beta chain was obtained from a study of T cell responses to AZD1222 COVID-19 vaccine. The study's findings and limits: Possibly, clonal diversity was underestimated; donors were largely white British and included more females.

In the case of this clone: The antigen remains undetermined.

This CDR3 has 18 amino acids. Germline lookup yields CDR1 SNHLY and CDR2 FYNNEI. The V end lost 1 base, the J end lost 0 bases, and 16 bases lay between the germline ends. Here immunoSEQ multiplex PCR was the method, and the copy in TCRdb shows in-frame clones only, minus some. The table shows about 180,000 clones, with over 80% occurring only once. V and J are TRBV2 and TRBJ1-3; unclear D gene. The material sequenced was peripheral blood, taken on day 0 of AZD1222 vaccination. This TCR came from an adult in good health. The CDR3 spells CASSEGDYPQISGNTIYF. The DNA for the CDR3 is TGTGCCAGCAGTGAAGGGGATTATCCCCAGATCTCTGGAAACACCATATATTTT.